These T cell receptor beta chains were read from a single sample in a study of cytomegalovirus exposure and HLA in healthy donors. TCRdb keeps only in-frame clones here, not all; method: immunoSEQ multiplex PCR. Here the sample table reports 70,000 to 80,000 clones. Sample: PBMCs. All receptors derive from a man between 40 and 49 years old in good health and CMV-seronegative. The CDR3 runs from the conserved cysteine through the conserved F or W. A D gene is named only where the DNA matches it firmly.

>TRBV2|TRBJ1-1|.
TGTGCCAGCAGTAGTAGAGAAAGAATGAACACTGAAGCTTTCTTT
CASSSRERMNTEAFF
>TRBV10-3|TRBJ1-5|.
TGTGCCATCAGTGCCCAGGGCGATCAGCCCCAGCATTTT
CAISAQGDQPQHF
>TRBV30|TRBJ1-5|.
TGTGCCTGGAGTGAAGGGCAGGGGCTTAGGGAGTTGAATTTT
CAWSEGQGLRELNF
>TRBV13|TRBJ1-1|.
TGTGCCAGCAGCTTAGACAACAGCTTTTACACTGAAGCTTTCTTT
CASSLDNSFYTEAFF
>TRBV15|TRBJ2-4|TRBD1
TGTGCCACCAGCAGAGGGGACAGTGCCAAAAACATTCAGTACTTC
CATSRGDSAKNIQYF
>TRBV4-1|TRBJ2-5|.
TGCGCCAGCAGCCAAGTGTCGAGGGAACAGACCCAGTACTTC
CASSQVSREQTQYF
>TRBV2|TRBJ2-1|.
TGTGCCAGCAGTGAACCCGGGGAAAGCTCCTACAATGAGCAGTTCTTC
CASSEPGESSYNEQFF
>TRBV5-6|TRBJ1-5|TRBD1
TGTGCCAGCAGCTCCGGGACAGGGGCTCAGCCCCAGCATTTT
CASSSGTGAQPQHF
>TRBV6-5|TRBJ1-3|.
TGTGCCAGCAGGTCAGGGGTTTCATCTGGAAACACCATATATTTT
CASRSGVSSGNTIYF
>TRBV5-1|TRBJ1-5|.
TGCGCCAGCAGCCAACAAACGGGGCAGCCCCAGCATTTT
CASSQQTGQPQHF
>TRBV7-2|TRBJ2-3|.
TGTGCCAGCAGCTTAACTAGCAGCCGCACAGATACGCAGTATTTT
CASSLTSSRTDTQYF
>TRBV25-1|TRBJ2-3|.
TGTGCCAGCAGTGCACGGGGGAAAAAGGCAGATACGCAGTATTTT
CASSARGKKADTQYF
>TRBV9|TRBJ2-1|TRBD2
TGTGCCAGCACCCCCGGGGCTAGCGGGGGGTCTTCTCGCTCCTACAATGAGCAGTTCTTC
CASTPGASGGSSRSYNEQFF
>TRBV7-2|TRBJ1-5|TRBD1
TGTGCCAGCAGCAACACAGGGGGCGATCAGCCCCAGCATTTT
CASSNTGGDQPQHF
>TRBV11-3|TRBJ2-2|TRBD1
TGTGCCAGCAGCCCTCGACAGGGGTTCGCCGGGGAGCTGTTTTTT
CASSPRQGFAGELFF
>TRBV5-6|TRBJ1-5|.
TGTGCCAGCAGCTCCCTTCGCGAGAGCAATCAGCCCCAGCATTTT
CASSSLRESNQPQHF
>TRBV6-5|TRBJ1-3|.
TGTGCCAGCACCCGGCAGGGGAAGTATCCCATATATTTT
CASTRQGKYPIYF
>TRBV6-1|TRBJ2-1|TRBD2
TGTGCCAGCAGTGACCCCTTCGCGGGGGGGACCTACAATGAGCAGTTCTTC
CASSDPFAGGTYNEQFF
>TRBV9|TRBJ2-2|.
TGTGCCAGCAGCGTAGGGCGGATCAACACCGGGGAGCTGTTTTTT
CASSVGRINTGELFF
>TRBV6-6|TRBJ1-5|.
TGTGCCAGCTTCGGTTTGGGGGCAGGGCAGCCCCAGCATTTT
CASFGLGAGQPQHF
>TRBV28|TRBJ1-2|TRBD1
TGTGCCAGCAACGAGGGACAGGGCTATGGCTACACCTTC
CASNEGQGYGYTF
>TRBV18|TRBJ2-2|.
TGTGCCAGCTCATCAACGAACACCGGGGAGCTGTTTTTT
CASSSTNTGELFF
>TRBV5-1|TRBJ2-7|TRBD1
TGCGCCAGCAGCTTGATCCCCGGGACAGGGGACTACGAGCAGTACTTC
CASSLIPGTGDYEQYF
>TRBV27|TRBJ1-1|.
TGTGCCAGCAGTTCGATAGACTGGAACCTGGGAGCTTTCTTT
CASSSIDWNLGAFF
>TRBV5-5|TRBJ1-5|TRBD1
TGTGCCAGCAGCCCGACAGGGGGCACGAATCAGCCCCAGCATTTT
CASSPTGGTNQPQHF
>TRBV6-6|TRBJ2-1|TRBD2
TGTGCCAGCAGATCCGGGACTAGCCCGGCTGAGCAGTTCTTC
CASRSGTSPAEQFF